Listed below are T cell receptor beta chains from one sample, sequenced in a study of neurological immune-mediated disorders. TCRdb re-called the 5' RACE reads with MiXCR, one entry per CDR3 protein. The repertoire holds about 82,000 distinct CDR3 sequences, with 2% to 3% as singletons. The specimen was PBMCs. Receptors were obtained from a woman between 25 and 40 years old with multiple sclerosis. CDR3s leave out the opening cysteine and the closing phenylalanine or tryptophan.

15	TRBV7-6	TRBJ2-5	ASSSAFSGRLQETQY
12	TRBV10-3	TRBJ1-1	AIGRMTGEPEAF
12	TRBV10-3	TRBJ2-3	AISVRQGTDTQY
13	TRBV7-2	TRBJ2-4	ASSYQIGVKNIQY
13	TRBV7-9	TRBJ2-4	ASSSNEVAKNIQY
9	TRBV12-3/TRBV12-4	TRBJ1-3	ASGGGNTIY
9	TRBV30	TRBJ1-3	AWSSGNTIY
12	TRBV28	TRBJ1-6	ASSFRRESSPLH
15	TRBV20-1	TRBJ2-7	SARPRGLLALYYEQY
13	TRBV7-2	TRBJ2-3	ASSGRTGGADTQY
12	TRBV4-2	TRBJ2-2	ASSRETGSGELF
13	TRBV7-2	TRBJ1-5	ASSLGGAARQPQH
12	TRBV6-2/TRBV6-3	TRBJ2-1	ASKFSLYGNEQF
11	TRBV18	TRBJ1-2	ASSPRVADGYT
13	TRBV15	TRBJ2-6	ATSTSGSGANVLT
14	TRBV7-2	TRBJ2-5	ASSLEFSGVQETQY